This T cell receptor beta chain was sequenced during a study of shared clonotypes between healthy human individuals. Several immunoSEQ plates held equal portions of the genomic DNA taken from each subset. Repertoires were generated with immunoSEQ multiplex PCR, while TCRdb's copy carries only in-frame clones and drops some. The table has 2 million to 3 million clones, more than 85% seen once; the top ten hold about 0.34%. Study results and limitations: Depth was large, yet rarefaction showed that sorted-subset sequencing was incomplete. Clonotype sharing among the donors was expected to vary with sequencing depth. Tissue TCR repertoires likely differ from these blood-only repertoires.

CDR1 and CDR2 (germline): MGHRA, YSYEKL. The length of the CDR3 is 18 residues. The V and J ends lost 1 base and 3 bases respectively, with 21 bases between them. Note on this clone: The antigen is undetermined.

Sequencing input: naive CD4+ T cells from PBMCs. Documented subset: CD45RA+ positively selected. This chain uses TRBV4-1 with TRBJ1-1; D may be TRBD1 (5 bases). The sequence came from a man aged 18-30 years in good health. Some clones in this sample may be carry-over from other donors' samples. The CDR3 DNA reads as TGCGCCAGCAGCCAAGTTCCGGGACGGGACGGCCGATACACTGAAGCTTTCTTT. This codes for CASSQVPGRDGRYTEAFF.